A single sample gave rise to the 16 T cell receptor beta chains below, sequenced in a study of response to subunit inactivated influenza vaccine. TCRdb ran MiXCR on the RT-PCR reads and lists one entry per CDR3 protein. The repertoire holds 500,000 or so distinct CDR3 sequences, with more than 15% as singletons. This material consisted of CD4+ T cells sorted from PBMCs, taken about 24 months after vaccination. The receptors were sampled from a man aged 45-69 years who received an inactivated influenza vaccine.

A few counts support this clonotype. The chain has TRBV3-1 and TRBJ2-7; D unresolved. Germline-derived CDR1 and CDR2 are LGHDT and YNNKEL (reference sequence). The CDR3 loop spans 14 amino acids. V shed 2 bases and J shed 3 bases, with 11 bases lying between them. CDR3 region: CASSQRRQLYEQYF. CDR3 DNA sequence: TGTGCCAGCAGCCAAAGACGGCAGCTCTACGAGCAGTACTTC.

A few counts support this clonotype. The V call is TRBV7-9, the J call TRBJ1-6; 7 positions match TRBD1. Germline assignment: CDR1 SEHNR and CDR2 FQNEAQ (reference sequence). Trimming removed 5 bases from V and 8 bases from J; junction bases left unmatched: 12. The CDR3 has 16 residues. The CDR3 sequence is CASSPSGGQRDSPLHF. CDR3 DNA: TGTGCCAGCAGCCCCTCAGGGGGACAAAGAGATTCACCCCTCCACTTT. Full variable domain (outside the CDR3, taken from reference TRBV7-9 and TRBJ1-6): DTGVSQNPRHKITKRGQNVTFRCDPISEHNRLYWYRQTLGQGPEFLTYFQNEAQLEKSRLLSDRFSAERPKGSFSTLEIQRTEQGDSAMYLCASSPSGGQRDSPLHFGNGTRLTVT.

At least ten counts were recorded for this clonotype. V gene TRBV4-1 combines with J gene TRBJ1-1; possibly TRBD1 for D (5 bases). Trimming removed 7 bases at V and 4 bases at J, with 19 bases between. The CDR3 runs 15 residues. The V gene's germline CDR1 is MGHRA and CDR2 YSYEKL. CDR3 bases: TGCGCCAGCACCCGGGATGGTCAGGGCGGCACTGAAGCTTTCTTT. Its translation is CASTRDGQGGTEAFF.

The rearrangement links TRBV6-2 or TRBV6-3 to TRBJ2-7; D is ambiguous. The CDR3 is 13 residues long. The germline gives CDR1 MNHEY, CDR2 SVGEGT. V lost 2 bases, J lost 5 bases, and 10 bases lay in between. The CDR3 here is CASSYRLKNEQYF. CDR3 nucleotide sequence: TGTGCCAGCAGTTACCGCCTCAAGAACGAGCAGTACTTC.

Many counts were recorded for this clonotype. The chain has TRBV20-1 and TRBJ2-7; D perhaps matches TRBD2 (5 bases). The CDR3 totals 14 residues. V shed 4 bases and J shed 1 base, with 14 bases lying between them. From germline, CDR1 is DFQATT and CDR2 SNEGSKA (reference sequence). CDR3 amino acids: CSATGLLGSYEQYF. The CDR3 DNA reads as TGCAGTGCTACCGGCCTACTAGGTTCCTACGAGCAGTACTTC.

This clonotype was picked up a small number of times. The V gene is TRBV6-2 or TRBV6-3, the J gene TRBJ2-7; 9 bases fit TRBD2. Per the germline V gene, CDR1 is MNHEY and CDR2 is SVGEGT. The CDR3 sequence is 14 residues long. The junction had 5 bases not matched to a gene; V was cut back by 4 bases and J by 4 bases. The CDR3 DNA is TGTGCCAGCAGTTTACTAGCGGGTCGATACGAGCAGTACTTC. Its translation: CASSLLAGRYEQYF.

The J gene is TRBJ2-2, the V gene TRBV6-2 or TRBV6-3; TRBD1 agrees at 7 bases. This CDR3 region has 12 residues. J was trimmed by 8 bases and V by 10 bases; bases with no gene match: 7. CDR1 is MNHEY and CDR2 is SVGEGT in the germline V gene. CDR3 sequence: CATRQGEGELFF. DNA for the CDR3: TGTGCCACTCGACAGGGAGAAGGGGAGCTGTTTTTT.

The chain employs TRBV19 and TRBJ1-2; a possible D gene is TRBD1 (5 bases). This CDR3 has 15 residues. Germline CDR1 is LNHDA and CDR2 is SQIVND (reference sequence). V lost 4 bases, J lost 6 bases, and 18 bases lay in between. The CDR3 nucleotides read TGTGCCAGTAGTAGCGGGATGACAGCGACCCATGGCTACACCTTC. Amino acids: CASSSGMTATHGYTF.

V is TRBV18 and J is TRBJ1-3; D might be TRBD1 (5 bases). The CDR3 spans 16 residues. CDR1 and CDR2 from the germline V gene are KGHSH and LQKENI. The V gene lost 5 bases and the J gene lost 0 bases, with 14 bases spanning the gap. The CDR3 here is CASSGEDNHSGNTIYF. The CDR3 DNA sequence: TGTGCCAGCTCAGGAGAGGACAATCACTCTGGAAACACCATATATTTT. The full variable domain, completed using reference TRBV18 and TRBJ1-3, is NAGVMQNPRHLVRRRGQEARLRCSPMKGHSHVYWYRQLPEEGLKFMVYLQKENIIDESGMPKERFSAEFPKEGPSILRIQQVVRGDSAAYFCASSGEDNHSGNTIYFGEGSWLTVV.

This clonotype showed up just a few times. The J gene is TRBJ2-2, the V gene TRBV9; possibly TRBD1 for D (5 bases). Germline V gene data show CDR1 as SGDLS and CDR2 as YYNGEE. The CDR3 consists of 15 residues. Trimming stripped 1 base from V and 4 bases from J, with 11 bases between. The CDR3 DNA reads as TGTGCCAGCAGCGTACAGGGTGGCGGCACCGGGGAGCTGTTTTTT. It codes for CASSVQGGGTGELFF.

The gene calls are TRBV5-5 and TRBJ1-2; 7 nucleotides line up with TRBD1. The germline CDR1 and CDR2 sequences are SGHKS and YYEKEE (reference sequence). The CDR3 spans 14 residues. Unmatched junction bases numbered 7, after V lost 3 bases and J lost 5 bases. The CDR3 region has the DNA TGTGCCAGCAGCTCCTCAGGGGGAAGATATGGCTACACCTTC. Its protein is CASSSSGGRYGYTF.

This clonotype was detected a few times. The chain joins TRBV28 to TRBJ1-5; the D gene is possibly TRBD1 (6 bases). The CDR3 sequence is 14 residues long. V lost 3 bases and J lost 4, with 10 bases in between. CDR1 MDHEN and CDR2 SYDVKM come from the germline V gene. The CDR3 region has the DNA TGTGCCAGCAGTTTTGACAGGCTGAATCAGCCCCAGCATTTT. Its translation is CASSFDRLNQPQHF. Combining the CDR3 with reference TRBV28 and TRBJ1-5 gives the whole variable domain DVKVTQSSRYLVKRTGEKVFLECVQDMDHENMFWYRQDPGLGLRLIYFSYDVKMKEKGDIPEGYSVSREKKERFSLILESASTNQTSMYLCASSFDRLNQPQHFGDGTRLSIL.

This clonotype appeared a few times. The rearrangement uses TRBV4-2 and TRBJ2-2; weak D call: TRBD2 (6 bases). The CDR3 is 15 amino acids. Deletions cut 1 base from V and 1 base from J, with 7 bases between. Germline lookup yields CDR1 LGHNA and CDR2 YNFKEQ. Written as DNA, the CDR3 is TGTGCCAGCAGCCAAGCGGGAGAGAACACCGGGGAGCTGTTTTTT. Translated, it gives CASSQAGENTGELFF.

This clonotype appeared a few times. J is TRBJ2-2 and V is TRBV18; maybe TRBD1 (6 bases). The ends were cut back, 2 bases at V and 3 bases at J, with 10 bases in the middle. Germline CDR1 KGHSH, CDR2 LQKENI. The CDR3 sequence is 15 residues long. The CDR3 nucleotides are TGTGCCAGCTCACCAGCTGGGACATACACCGGGGAGCTGTTTTTT. It yields the protein CASSPAGTYTGELFF.

The sample holds many counts of this clonotype. The CDR3 nucleotides read TGCAGCGTTCGGACTGGCGACAGAAACATTCAGTACTTC. This gives the protein CSVRTGDRNIQYF. The chain couples TRBV29-1 to TRBJ2-4; D tentatively reads TRBD1 or TRBD2 (5 bases each). V lost 5 bases and J 6 bases, leaving 14 bases between the germline ends. Germline CDR1 SQVTM, CDR2 ANQGSEA. The CDR3 runs 13 residues. Full variable domain (outside the CDR3, taken from reference TRBV29-1 and TRBJ2-4): SAVISQKPSRDICQRGTSLTIQCQVDSQVTMMFWYRQQPGQSLTLIATANQGSEATYESGFVIDKFPISRPNLTFSTLTVSNMSPEDSSIYLCSVRTGDRNIQYFGAGTRLSVL.

This sequence joins TRBV5-1 and TRBJ2-2; D is uncertain. The CDR3 spans 15 residues. Trimming pared 2 bases from V and 3 bases from J, leaving 11 bases between. Per germline, CDR1 SGHRS and CDR2 YFSETQ. CDR3 DNA sequence: TGCGCCAGCAGCTTCCTTGGATCCGACACCGGGGAGCTGTTTTTT. Its translation: CASSFLGSDTGELFF.